A selection of T cell receptor beta chains follows, all from one sample in a study of regulatory T cells. TCRdb's table, derived via immunoSEQ multiplex PCR, lists solely in-frame clones and lacks some. The table includes about 28,000 clones, under 95% detected once. The sample consisted of conventional CD4+ T cells sorted from blood. The receptors were gathered from a person in their late teens or twenties with CD3G deficiency. Each CDR3 is given with its conserved first and last residue. A D gene is named only where the DNA matches it firmly. Only part of the rows carry a size: once, few, many, or a class if the clone is expanded.

D gene	J gene	clone size	V gene	CDR3 DNA	CDR3 protein
.	TRBJ2-6	.	TRBV5-1	TGCGCCTGCAGCCCTGGCTCTGGGGCCAACGTCCTGACTTTC	CACSPGSGANVLTF
TRBD1	TRBJ1-1	.	TRBV28	TGTGCCAGCAGTTTGGAGCAGGGGGCGGCTGAAGCTTTCTTT	CASSLEQGAAEAFF
TRBD1	TRBJ2-5	.	TRBV7-9	TGTGCCAGCAGTTTGGCGGGACAGGGGGAAGAGACCCAGTACTTC	CASSLAGQGEETQYF
.	TRBJ2-1	once	TRBV7-2	TGTGCCAGCAGCTTAAAGGGGCAGCCTACCTACAATGAGCAGTTCTTC	CASSLKGQPTYNEQFF
.	TRBJ1-3	.	TRBV18	TGTGCCAGCTCACCGTTGGCTACAGGCTCTGGAAACACCATATATTTT	CASSPLATGSGNTIYF
.	TRBJ2-3	.	TRBV6-1	TGTGCCAGCAGTGAACCAGATACGCAGTATTTT	CASSEPDTQYF
.	TRBJ2-5	.	TRBV6-1	TGTGCCAGCAGTGAAGAATTCCGGCCGTACTTC	CASSEEFRPYF
TRBD1	TRBJ2-5	.	TRBV5-8	TGTGCCAGCAGCTCCGACAGGGCGAAGACCCAGTACTTC	CASSSDRAKTQYF
.	TRBJ1-6	.	TRBV11-2	TGTGCCAGCAGCAACGAGGGACGGACTAGCTCCTATAATTCACCCCTCCACTTT	CASSNEGRTSSYNSPLHF
.	TRBJ2-3	.	TRBV4-2	TGTGCCAGCAGCCAAGGGGACCCCAAATACAGGACGCAGTATTTT	CASSQGDPKYRTQYF
.	TRBJ2-7	.	TRBV28	TGTGCCAGCAGTAAAACAGGGCTAGGAGCCTACGAGCAGTACTTC	CASSKTGLGAYEQYF
TRBD2	TRBJ2-1	.	TRBV5-1	TGCGCCAGCAGGGAAGGGACTAGCGGAGGCAATGAGCAGTTCTTC	CASREGTSGGNEQFF
.	TRBJ2-6	once	TRBV2	TGTGCCAGCAGTGATGGGGGGACCCCCTCTGGGGCCAACGTCCTGACTTTC	CASSDGGTPSGANVLTF
.	TRBJ2-4	.	TRBV18	TGTGCCAGCTCACCACCGCCCGGGACAGCCAAAAACATTCAGTACTTC	CASSPPPGTAKNIQYF
TRBD2	TRBJ2-1	.	TRBV6-1	TGTGCCAGCAGTGGACCTAGCGGGCGGAGTGAGCAGTTCTTC	CASSGPSGRSEQFF
.	TRBJ1-4	.	TRBV28	TGTGCCAGCACCTGGGGCAGGGATGAAAAACTGTTTTTT	CASTWGRDEKLFF
.	TRBJ2-5	.	TRBV18	TGTGCCAGCTCACCAGGCAGAGAAGAGACCCAGTACTTC	CASSPGREETQYF
.	TRBJ1-4	.	TRBV27	TGTGCCAGCAGTCCGGACCGAACTAATGAAAAACTGTTTTTT	CASSPDRTNEKLFF
.	TRBJ1-2	.	TRBV28	TGTGCCAGCGGCAACCCGACGGGTTCCTATGGCTACACCTTC	CASGNPTGSYGYTF
.	TRBJ2-3	.	TRBV19	TGTGCCAGTAGGGTCCTAGCCACAGATACGCAGTATTTT	CASRVLATDTQYF
.	TRBJ1-2	.	TRBV6-1	TGTGCCAGCAGGGCCGACAGTAACTATGGCTACACCTTC	CASRADSNYGYTF
.	TRBJ2-3	.	TRBV6-1	TGTGCCAGCAGTCCCGGGACGGGGCAGTGGGATACGCAGTATTTT	CASSPGTGQWDTQYF
TRBD1	TRBJ2-7	.	TRBV30	TGTGCCTGGAGGGGGGACAGGGACTACGAGCAGTACTTC	CAWRGDRDYEQYF
.	TRBJ2-5	.	TRBV5-1	TGCGCCAGCAGCCCGACCGCGGGACCTCAAGAGACCCAGTACTTC	CASSPTAGPQETQYF
.	TRBJ2-2	.	TRBV5-1	TGCGCCAGCAGTTCCCGATCAGCGCCCACCGGGGAGCTGTTTTTT	CASSSRSAPTGELFF
TRBD2	TRBJ2-7	.	TRBV10-3	TGTGCCATCAGCGAAACTAGCGCCGAGCAGTACTTC	CAISETSAEQYF
.	TRBJ2-2	.	TRBV6-1	TGTGCCAGCAGTGGTTCGGCAGGGCTGACCGGGGAGCTGTTTTTT	CASSGSAGLTGELFF
TRBD1	TRBJ1-4	.	TRBV5-1	TGCGCCAGCAGCTTAGGTGGGACAGGGGAAAAACTGTTTTTT	CASSLGGTGEKLFF
.	TRBJ2-1	.	TRBV5-1	TGCGCCAGCAGCTCTGGGTCCGGTTTCAATGAGCAGTTCTTC	CASSSGSGFNEQFF
.	TRBJ1-5	once	TRBV28	TGTGCCAGCAGTTTTCTCGGGGGGCGGGGGCAGCCCCAGCATTTT	CASSFLGGRGQPQHF
.	TRBJ1-4	.	TRBV19	TGTGCCAGTAGGGACCGCAGGAATGAAAAACTGTTTTTT	CASRDRRNEKLFF
TRBD1	TRBJ2-1	.	TRBV10-2	TGCGCCAGCAGGGATCAATCCCTCCGGGACAGGTACAATGAGCAGTTCTTC	CASRDQSLRDRYNEQFF
.	TRBJ1-5	.	TRBV28	TGTGCCAGCAGTTTAGACCATCAGCCCCAGCATTTT	CASSLDHQPQHF
TRBD2	TRBJ2-1	.	TRBV18	TGTGCCAGCTCGCCTTACTCGATGAGCGGGGGGCAAGGCGAGCAGTTCTTC	CASSPYSMSGGQGEQFF
TRBD1	TRBJ1-2	.	TRBV28	TGTGCCATCCGCAGGGCCGGGACAGCTGGGAATGGCTACACCTTC	CAIRRAGTAGNGYTF
.	TRBJ2-1	.	TRBV19	TGTGCCAGTAGTCGGGGAGTCGGGTACAATGAGCAGTTCTTC	CASSRGVGYNEQFF
.	TRBJ2-7	.	TRBV10-3	TGTGCCATCAGTGTTCTCCCAGACCACGAGCAGTACTTC	CAISVLPDHEQYF
.	TRBJ1-1	.	TRBV28	TGTGCCAGCAGTTTAACAGCCCCTCGGACTGAAGCTTTCTTT	CASSLTAPRTEAFF
.	TRBJ2-7	.	TRBV6-1	TGTGCCAGCAGTGAAGGACTCTCCTACGAGCAGTACTTC	CASSEGLSYEQYF
.	TRBJ2-5	.	TRBV19	TGTGCCAGTAGTATTGAAAACGGAGAGACCCAGTACTTC	CASSIENGETQYF
.	TRBJ2-3	.	TRBV6-1	TGTGCCACCCGGCCTTTTATGAGCACAGATACGCAGTATTTT	CATRPFMSTDTQYF
TRBD1	TRBJ2-2	.	TRBV5-1	TGCGCCAGCAGCGACGGACAGGGGGCGAACACCGGGGAGCTGTTTTTT	CASSDGQGANTGELFF
TRBD1	TRBJ1-6	.	TRBV5-1	TGCGCCAGCAGCTCAGGGACAGGACTCAATTCACCCCTCCACTTT	CASSSGTGLNSPLHF
.	TRBJ1-1	.	TRBV7-2	TGTGCCAGCAGCTTAGGGACAGTCCGCGGCACTGAAGCTTTCTTT	CASSLGTVRGTEAFF
TRBD2	TRBJ2-7	once	TRBV10-2	TGCGCCAGCTCAGAAACCCAAAAGCGGGGGGGCCTCGAGCAGTACTTC	CASSETQKRGGLEQYF
.	TRBJ1-6	.	TRBV9	TGTGCCAGCAGCGTTGAACATAATTCACCCCTCCACTTT	CASSVEHNSPLHF
.	TRBJ1-2	.	TRBV28	TGTGCCAGCAGCCCCTGGGGGGGGACTAACTATGGCTACACCTTC	CASSPWGGTNYGYTF
.	TRBJ1-4	.	TRBV19	TGTGCCAGTAGCGCCCGGGTTCCTTCCGAGGGAAAACTGTTTTTT	CASSARVPSEGKLFF
.	TRBJ1-2	.	TRBV7-6	TGTGCCAGCAGCTTAGAGCCCAGCGGCAGCTATGGCTACACCTTC	CASSLEPSGSYGYTF
.	TRBJ2-5	.	TRBV11-3	TGTGCCAGCAGTTCCCGAGGGCCGGCGAAGACCCAGTACTTC	CASSSRGPAKTQYF
TRBD2	TRBJ2-7	.	TRBV4-2	TGTGCCAGCAGCCAAGCCCCCGGGACTAGCCAGTACGAGCAGTACTTC	CASSQAPGTSQYEQYF
TRBD2	TRBJ2-3	once	TRBV5-1	TGCGCCAGCAGCTTGGGCGGGAGGGGCACAGATACGCAGTATTTT	CASSLGGRGTDTQYF
.	TRBJ2-5	.	TRBV7-2	TGTGCCAGCAGAGGAGGAAATAAAGAGACCCAGTACTTC	CASRGGNKETQYF
.	TRBJ2-7	.	TRBV6-1	TGTGCCAGCAGTGAATTCAGAGGGTTGGAGCAGTACTTC	CASSEFRGLEQYF